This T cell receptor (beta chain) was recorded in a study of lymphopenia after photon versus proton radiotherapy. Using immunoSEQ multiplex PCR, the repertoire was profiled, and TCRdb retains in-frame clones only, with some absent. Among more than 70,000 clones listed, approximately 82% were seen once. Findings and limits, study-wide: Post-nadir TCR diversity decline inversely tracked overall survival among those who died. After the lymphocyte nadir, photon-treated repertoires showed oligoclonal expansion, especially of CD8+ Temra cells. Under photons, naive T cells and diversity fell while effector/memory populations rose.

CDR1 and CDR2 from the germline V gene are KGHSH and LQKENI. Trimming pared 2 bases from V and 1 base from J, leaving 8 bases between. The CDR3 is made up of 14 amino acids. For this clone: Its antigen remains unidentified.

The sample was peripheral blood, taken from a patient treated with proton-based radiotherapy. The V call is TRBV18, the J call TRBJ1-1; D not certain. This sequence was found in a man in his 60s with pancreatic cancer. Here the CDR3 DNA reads TGTGCCAGCTCACCAGGGTTATCGAACACTGAAGCTTTCTTT. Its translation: CASSPGLSNTEAFF.